The TCR beta chain described here comes from a study of blood T cell repertoires in COVID-19. Overall study context: COVID-19 samples collected from the United States, Italy and Spain covered acute and convalescent phases. Sample material is recorded as cDNA or gDNA derived from T cells, B-cell-depleted T cells, or PBMCs.

V was pared by 0 bases and J by 3 bases, with 14 bases between. CDR3 length: 16 residues. CDR1 SGHVS and CDR2 FNYEAQ come from the germline V gene. Original handling: Cell counts per sample came from amplifying reference gene primers. Profiling relied on immunoSEQ multiplex PCR, and the TCRdb table lists in-frame clones only, not all of them. V, J and clone size are taken as reported in that table, and D and trimming were inferred from the DNA itself. The sample gives around 190,000 clones, about 77% of which show up once; about 17% is in the top ten. Cohorts were determined from participant-reported clinical history.

The receptor's source is a woman between 45 and 65 years old with acute COVID-19. This chain links TRBV7-6 with TRBJ2-5, with D tentatively TRBD1 (6 bases). Sequencing was carried out using PBMCs or T cells enriched from blood (not recorded which). CDR3 in amino acids: CASSLAPRGGEETQYF. The CDR3 DNA reads TGTGCCAGCAGCTTAGCTCCCAGGGGTGGGGAAGAGACCCAGTACTTC. The whole variable domain, remainder taken from reference TRBV7-6 and TRBJ2-5, is GAGVSQSPRYKVTKRGQDVALRCDPISGHVSLYWYRQALGQGPEFLTYFNYEAQQDKSGLPNDRFSAERPEGSISTLTIQRTEQRDSAMYRCASSLAPRGGEETQYFGPGTRLLVL.